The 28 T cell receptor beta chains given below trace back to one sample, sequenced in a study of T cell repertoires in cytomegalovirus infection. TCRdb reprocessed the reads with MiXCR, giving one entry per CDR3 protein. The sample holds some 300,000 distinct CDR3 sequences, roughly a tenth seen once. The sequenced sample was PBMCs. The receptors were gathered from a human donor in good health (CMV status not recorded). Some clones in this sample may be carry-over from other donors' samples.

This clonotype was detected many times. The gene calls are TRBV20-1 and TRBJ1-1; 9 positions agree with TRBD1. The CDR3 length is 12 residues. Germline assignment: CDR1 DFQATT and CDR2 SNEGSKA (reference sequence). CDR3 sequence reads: CSAGQGVTEAFF. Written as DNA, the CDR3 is TGCAGCGCGGGACAGGGAGTCACTGAAGCTTTCTTT.

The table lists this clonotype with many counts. CDR3 in amino acids: CASSLVYGGGETQYF. CDR3 in DNA: TGTGCCAGCAGCCTCGTATACGGGGGTGGTGAGACCCAGTACTTC. V gene TRBV7-3 combines with J gene TRBJ2-5, with D possibly TRBD2 on 6 matching bases. This CDR3 comprises 15 residues. CDR1 is SGHTA and CDR2 is FQGTGA in the germline V gene. V lost 5 bases, J lost 5 bases, and 18 bases lay in between.

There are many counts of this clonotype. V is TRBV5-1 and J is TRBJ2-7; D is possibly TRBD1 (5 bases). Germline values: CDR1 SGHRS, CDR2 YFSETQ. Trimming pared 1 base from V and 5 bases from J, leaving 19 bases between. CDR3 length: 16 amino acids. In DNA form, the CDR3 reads TGCGCCAGCAGCTTGTTGGCACGCCAGGGTTTGGACGAGCAGTACTTC. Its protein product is CASSLLARQGLDEQYF.

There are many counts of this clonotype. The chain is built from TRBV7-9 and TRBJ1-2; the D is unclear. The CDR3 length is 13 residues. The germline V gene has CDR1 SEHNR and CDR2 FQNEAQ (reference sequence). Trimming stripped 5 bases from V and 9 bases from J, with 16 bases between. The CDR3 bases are TGTGCCAGCAGCCCACTCGTTGGGGAACGCTACACCTTC. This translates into CASSPLVGERYTF.

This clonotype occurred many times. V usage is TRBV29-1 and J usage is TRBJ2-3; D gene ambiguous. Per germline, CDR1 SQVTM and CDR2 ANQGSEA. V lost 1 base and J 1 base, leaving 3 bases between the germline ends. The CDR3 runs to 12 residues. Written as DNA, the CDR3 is TGCAGCGTTGAAGTTGGCACAGATACGCAGTATTTT. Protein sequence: CSVEVGTDTQYF.

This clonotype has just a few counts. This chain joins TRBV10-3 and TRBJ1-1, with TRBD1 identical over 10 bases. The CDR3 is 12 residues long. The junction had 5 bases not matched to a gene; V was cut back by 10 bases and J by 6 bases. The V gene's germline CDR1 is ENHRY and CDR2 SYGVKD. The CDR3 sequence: CATSGQGAEAFF. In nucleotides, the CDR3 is TGTGCCACCAGCGGACAGGGGGCTGAAGCTTTCTTT.

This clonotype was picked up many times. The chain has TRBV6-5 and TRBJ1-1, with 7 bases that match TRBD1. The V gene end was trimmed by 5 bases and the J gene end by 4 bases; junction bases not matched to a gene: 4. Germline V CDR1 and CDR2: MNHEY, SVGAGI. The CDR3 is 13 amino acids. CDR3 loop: CASSARGGTEAFF. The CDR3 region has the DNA TGTGCCAGCAGTGCCAGGGGGGGCACTGAAGCTTTCTTT.

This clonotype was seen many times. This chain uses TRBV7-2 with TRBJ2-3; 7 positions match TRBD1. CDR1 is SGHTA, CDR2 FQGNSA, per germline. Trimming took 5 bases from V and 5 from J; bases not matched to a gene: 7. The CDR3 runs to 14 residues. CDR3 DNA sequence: TGTGCCAGCAGCCCAGGGACAGTAGGAGATACGCAGTATTTT. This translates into CASSPGTVGDTQYF.

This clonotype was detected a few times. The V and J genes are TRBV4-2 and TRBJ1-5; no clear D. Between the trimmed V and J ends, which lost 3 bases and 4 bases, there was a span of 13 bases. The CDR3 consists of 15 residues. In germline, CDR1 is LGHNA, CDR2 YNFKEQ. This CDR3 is CASSQRKDGNQPQHF. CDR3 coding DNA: TGTGCCAGCAGCCAGAGGAAGGACGGGAATCAGCCCCAGCATTTT.

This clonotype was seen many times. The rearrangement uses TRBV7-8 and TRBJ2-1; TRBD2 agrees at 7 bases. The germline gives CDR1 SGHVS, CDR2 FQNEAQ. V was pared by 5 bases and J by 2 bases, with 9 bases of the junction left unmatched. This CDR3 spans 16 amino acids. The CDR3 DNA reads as TGTGCCAGCAGCGGATCCGGGGGGAGAACCTACAATGAGCAGTTCTTC. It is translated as CASSGSGGRTYNEQFF.

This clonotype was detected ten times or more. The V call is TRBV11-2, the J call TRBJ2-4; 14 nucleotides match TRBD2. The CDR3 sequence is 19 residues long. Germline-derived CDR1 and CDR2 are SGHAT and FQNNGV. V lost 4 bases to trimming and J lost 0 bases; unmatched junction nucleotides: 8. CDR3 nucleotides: TGTGCCAGCAGCTCTTCGGGACTAGCGGGGGCCGTAGCCAAAAACATTCAGTACTTC. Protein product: CASSSSGLAGAVAKNIQYF. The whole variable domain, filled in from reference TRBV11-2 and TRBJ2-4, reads EAGVAQSPRYKIIEKRQSVAFWCNPISGHATLYWYQQILGQGPKLLIQFQNNGVVDDSQLPKDRFSAERLKGVDSTLKIQPAKLEDSAVYLCASSSSGLAGAVAKNIQYFGAGTRLSVL.

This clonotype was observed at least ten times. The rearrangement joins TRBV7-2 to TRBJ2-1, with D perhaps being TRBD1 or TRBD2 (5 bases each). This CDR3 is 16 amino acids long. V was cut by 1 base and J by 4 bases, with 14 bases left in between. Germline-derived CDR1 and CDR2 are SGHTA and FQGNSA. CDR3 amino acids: CASSLGRGRGYNEQFF. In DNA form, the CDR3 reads TGTGCCAGCAGCTTAGGCCGGGGCCGGGGTTACAATGAGCAGTTCTTC.

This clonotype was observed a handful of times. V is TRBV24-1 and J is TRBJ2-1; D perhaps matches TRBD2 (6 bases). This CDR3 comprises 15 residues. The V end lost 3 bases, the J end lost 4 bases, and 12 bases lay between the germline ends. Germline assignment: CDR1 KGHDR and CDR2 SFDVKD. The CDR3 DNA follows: TGTGCCACCAGTGATAGTAAAAGCGGGTACAATGAGCAGTTCTTC. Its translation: CATSDSKSGYNEQFF.

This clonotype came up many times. This CDR3 is CSSNRGQETQYF. DNA of the CDR3: TGCAGCTCGAACAGGGGTCAAGAGACCCAGTACTTC. The rearrangement links TRBV29-1 to TRBJ2-5; 7 bases fit TRBD1. The length of the CDR3 is 12 residues. Germline V CDR1 and CDR2: SQVTM, ANQGSEA. The J segment lost 2 bases and the V segment lost 8 bases, leaving 5 bases of the junction unmatched.

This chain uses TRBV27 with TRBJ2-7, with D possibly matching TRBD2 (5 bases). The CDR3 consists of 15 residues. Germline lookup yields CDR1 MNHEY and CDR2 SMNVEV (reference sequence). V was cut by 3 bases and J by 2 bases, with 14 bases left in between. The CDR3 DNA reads TGTGCCAGCAGTTTTCTTACCACAGCGGCCTACGAGCAGTACTTC. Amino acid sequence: CASSFLTTAAYEQYF.

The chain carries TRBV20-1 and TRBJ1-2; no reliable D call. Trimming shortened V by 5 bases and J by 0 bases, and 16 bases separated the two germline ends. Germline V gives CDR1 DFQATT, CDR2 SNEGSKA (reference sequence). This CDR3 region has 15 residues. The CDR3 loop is CSASDGPPANYGYTF. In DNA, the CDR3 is TGCAGTGCTTCCGACGGGCCTCCAGCTAACTATGGCTACACCTTC.

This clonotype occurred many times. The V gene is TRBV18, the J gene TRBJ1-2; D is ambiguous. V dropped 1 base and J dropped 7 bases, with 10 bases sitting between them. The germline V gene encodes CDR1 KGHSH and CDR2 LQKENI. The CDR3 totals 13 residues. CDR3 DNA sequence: TGTGCCAGCTCACCACGCGAAGGTTCTGGCTACACCTTC. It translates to CASSPREGSGYTF.

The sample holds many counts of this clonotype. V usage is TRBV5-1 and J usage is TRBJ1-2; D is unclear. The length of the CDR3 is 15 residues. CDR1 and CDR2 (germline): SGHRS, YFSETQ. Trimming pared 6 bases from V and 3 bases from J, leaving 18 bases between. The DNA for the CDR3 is TGCGCCAGCACCGCCCTGGCCACGGTTGACTATGGCTACACCTTC. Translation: CASTALATVDYGYTF.

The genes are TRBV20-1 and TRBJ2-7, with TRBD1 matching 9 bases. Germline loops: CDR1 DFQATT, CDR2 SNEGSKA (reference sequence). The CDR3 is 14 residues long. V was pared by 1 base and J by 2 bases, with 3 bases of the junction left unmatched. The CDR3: CSARGRTGAYEQYV. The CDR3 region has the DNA TGCAGTGCTAGAGGGCGGACAGGGGCCTACGAGCAGTACGTC.

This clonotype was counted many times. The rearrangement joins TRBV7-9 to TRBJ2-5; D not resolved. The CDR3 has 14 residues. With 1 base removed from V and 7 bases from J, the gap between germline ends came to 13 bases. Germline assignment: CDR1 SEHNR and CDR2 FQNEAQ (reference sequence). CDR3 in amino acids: CASSLVGGTGTQYF. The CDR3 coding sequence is TGTGCCAGCAGCTTAGTAGGTGGAACGGGGACCCAGTACTTC.

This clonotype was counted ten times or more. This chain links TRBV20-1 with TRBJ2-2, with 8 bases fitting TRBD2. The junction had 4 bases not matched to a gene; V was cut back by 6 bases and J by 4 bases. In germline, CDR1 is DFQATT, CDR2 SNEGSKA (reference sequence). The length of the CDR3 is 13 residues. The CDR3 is CSAAGGGTGELFF. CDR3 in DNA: TGCAGTGCGGCGGGGGGAGGCACCGGGGAGCTGTTTTTT.

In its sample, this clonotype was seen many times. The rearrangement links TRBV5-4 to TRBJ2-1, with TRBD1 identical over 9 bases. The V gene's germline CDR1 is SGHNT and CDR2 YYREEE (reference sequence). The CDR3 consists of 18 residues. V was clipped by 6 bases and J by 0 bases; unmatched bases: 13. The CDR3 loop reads CASTSVQGAPSSYNEQFF. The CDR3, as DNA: TGTGCCAGCACTTCTGTACAGGGGGCGCCGAGCTCCTACAATGAGCAGTTCTTC.

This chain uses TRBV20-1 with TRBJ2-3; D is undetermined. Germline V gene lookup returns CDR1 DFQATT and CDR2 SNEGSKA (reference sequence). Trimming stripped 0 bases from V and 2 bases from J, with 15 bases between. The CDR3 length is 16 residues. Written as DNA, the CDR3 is TGCAGTGCTAGAGAGTCGGTAGCCACACACACAGATACGCAGTATTTT. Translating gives CSARESVATHTDTQYF.

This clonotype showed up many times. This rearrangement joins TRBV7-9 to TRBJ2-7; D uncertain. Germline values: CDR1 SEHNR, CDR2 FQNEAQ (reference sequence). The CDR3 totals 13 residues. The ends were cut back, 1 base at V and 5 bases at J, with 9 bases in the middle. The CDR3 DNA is TGTGCCAGCAGCTTAGGACGGGCGAACGAGCAGTACGTC. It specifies CASSLGRANEQYV.

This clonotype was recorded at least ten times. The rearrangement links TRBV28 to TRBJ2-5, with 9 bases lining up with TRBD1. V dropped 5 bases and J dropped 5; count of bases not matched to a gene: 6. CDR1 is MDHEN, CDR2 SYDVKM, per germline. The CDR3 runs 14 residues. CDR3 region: CASSPGQGWETQYF. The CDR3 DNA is TGTGCCAGCAGTCCCGGACAGGGGTGGGAGACCCAGTACTTC.

The CDR3 DNA reads TGTGCCAGCAGTTCTGGGGAAAGCTCCTACGAGCAGTACTTC. Translating it yields CASSSGESSYEQYF. The rearrangement links TRBV2 to TRBJ2-7; D is uncertain. There are 14 residues in the CDR3. V lost 5 bases and J lost 0, with 11 bases in between. The germline V gene has CDR1 SNHLY and CDR2 FYNNEI.

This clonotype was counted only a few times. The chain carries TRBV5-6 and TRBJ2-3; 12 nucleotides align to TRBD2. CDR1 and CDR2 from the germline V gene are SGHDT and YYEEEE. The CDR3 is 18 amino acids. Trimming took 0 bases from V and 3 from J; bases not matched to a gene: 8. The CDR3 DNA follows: TGTGCCAGCAGCTTGGCCGTGAGGACTAGCGGGACGACAGATACGCAGTATTTT. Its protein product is CASSLAVRTSGTTDTQYF. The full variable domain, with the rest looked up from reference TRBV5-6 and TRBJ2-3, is DAGVTQSPTHLIKTRGQQVTLRCSPKSGHDTVSWYQQALGQGPQFIFQYYEEEERQRGNFPDRFSGHQFPNYSSELNVNALLLGDSALYLCASSLAVRTSGTTDTQYFGPGTRLTVL.

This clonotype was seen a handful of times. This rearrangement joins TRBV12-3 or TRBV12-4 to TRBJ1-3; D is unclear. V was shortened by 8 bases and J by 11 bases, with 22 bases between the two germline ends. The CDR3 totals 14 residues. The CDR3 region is CASVYGLEETPIYF. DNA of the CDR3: TGTGCCAGCGTATACGGCCTCGAGGAAACACCCATATATTTT.